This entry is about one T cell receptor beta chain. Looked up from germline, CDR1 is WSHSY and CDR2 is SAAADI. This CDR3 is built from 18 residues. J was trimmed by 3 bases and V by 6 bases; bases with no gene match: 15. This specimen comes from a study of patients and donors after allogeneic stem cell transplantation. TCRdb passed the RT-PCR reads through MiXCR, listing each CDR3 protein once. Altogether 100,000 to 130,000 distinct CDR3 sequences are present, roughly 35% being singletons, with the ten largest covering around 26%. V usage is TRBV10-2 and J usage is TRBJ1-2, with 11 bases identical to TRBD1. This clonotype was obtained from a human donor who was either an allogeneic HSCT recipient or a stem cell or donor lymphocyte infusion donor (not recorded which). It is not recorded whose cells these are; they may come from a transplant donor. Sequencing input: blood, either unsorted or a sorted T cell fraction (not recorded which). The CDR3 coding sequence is TGCGCCAGCAGGCGGCAGGGACAGGGGGATGGAAGGGACTATGGCTACACCTTC. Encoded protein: CASRRQGQGDGRDYGYTF.